Shown below are 27 T cell receptor beta chains from a single sample sequenced in a study of graft-versus-host responses after intestinal transplantation (dated by TCRdb to the early 2020s). The sample's time point label is to be understood as: cells obtained before transplantation from donor or recipient. These receptors have no identified antigens. Libraries were built with the immunoSEQ multiplex PCR assay. Drawn from immuneACCESS, this table holds only the in-frame rearrangements with V and J called that TCRdb kept. Clones are partly lost; checked studies trace under half to an unresolved V gene and leave the rest unexplained. For this sample the table gives some 100,000 clones, of which 85% to 95% were detected only once. 0.95% to 1.3% of the sample goes to the ten largest clones. The sequences come from unstimulated CD8+ T cells sorted from spleen or lymph node cells, collected before transplant. The origin of the receptors is a human donor who was the organ donor for an intestinal transplant.

The chain carries TRBV11-2 and TRBJ1-4; TRBD1 is a possible D gene (5 bases). The CDR3 is 13 amino acids. Germline lookup yields CDR1 SGHAT and CDR2 FQNNGV. Trimming took 5 bases from V and 4 from J, leaving 8 bases between them. The CDR3 sequence: CASSPGHNEKLFF. The CDR3 bases are TGTGCCAGCAGCCCAGGACATAATGAAAAACTGTTTTTT.

This clone has only one observation. The chain joins TRBV5-6 to TRBJ2-1; D may be TRBD1 (6 bases). Germline V lookup: CDR1 SGHDT, CDR2 YYEEEE. Trimming cost V 4 bases and J 0 bases, with 14 bases left between them. The CDR3 is made up of 16 amino acids. Here the CDR3 DNA reads TGTGCCAGCAGCACCGGGACACTCAGCTCCTACAATGAGCAGTTCTTC. Translated: CASSTGTLSSYNEQFF.

The chain has TRBV27 and TRBJ1-4, with D uncertain. This CDR3 is 14 amino acids long. Trimming pared 3 bases from V and 0 bases from J, leaving 5 bases between. Germline V gene sequence: CDR1 MNHEY, CDR2 SMNVEV (reference sequence). CDR3 loop: CASSFVATNEKLFF. The CDR3 coding sequence is TGTGCCAGCAGTTTCGTTGCAACTAATGAAAAACTGTTTTTT. The full variable domain, with the rest looked up from reference TRBV27 and TRBJ1-4, is EAQVTQNPRYLITVTGKKLTVTCSQNMNHEYMSWYRQDPGLGLRQIYYSMNVEVTDKGDVPEGYKVSRKEKRNFPLILESPSPNQTSLYFCASSFVATNEKLFFGSGTQLSVL.

This clone has just one count. This chain joins TRBV7-9 and TRBJ2-5, with TRBD1 identical over 8 bases. Judging by the DNA end, TRBJ2-7 fits better; the J call may be wrong. From germline, CDR1 is SEHNR and CDR2 FQNEAQ (reference sequence). The CDR3 extends over 14 amino acids. The CDR3 DNA sequence: TGTGCCAGCAGCGCATCCAGGGGGCTACACGAGCAGTACTTC. Amino acids: CASSASRGLHEQYF.

J is TRBJ2-7 and V is TRBV29-1; 8 nucleotides align to TRBD1. V lost 7 bases and J lost 3; bases outside the gene matches: 2. Germline CDR1 SQVTM, CDR2 ANQGSEA. The CDR3 covers 11 residues. The DNA of the CDR3 is TGCAGCGCCACAGGGGGCTACGAGCAGTACTTC. This translates into CSATGGYEQYF.

This chain connects TRBV4-2 to TRBJ2-1, with D perhaps matching TRBD2 (6 bases). Trimming took 1 base from V and 10 from J, leaving 8 bases between them. The V gene's germline CDR1 is LGHNA and CDR2 YNFKEQ. The CDR3 length is 12 residues. CDR3 amino acids: CASSQGGLEQFF. For the CDR3, the DNA is TGTGCCAGCAGCCAAGGGGGACTCGAGCAGTTCTTC.

The chain links TRBV27 to TRBJ2-1, with D perhaps TRBD2 (6 bases). With 11 bases removed from V and 0 bases from J, the gap between germline ends came to 14 bases. Germline V gene data show CDR1 as MNHEY and CDR2 as SMNVEV (reference sequence). The CDR3 has 14 residues. The CDR3 DNA reads as TGTGCCTGCGGGACTCCCAGCTCCTACAATGAGCAGTTCTTC. This codes for CACGTPSSYNEQFF.

The chain combines TRBV6-4 with TRBJ2-1; 14 bases are a match to TRBD2. The germline gives CDR1 MRHNA, CDR2 SNTAGT. V was pared by 0 bases and J by 13 bases, with 5 bases of the junction left unmatched. The CDR3 contains 15 residues. DNA of the CDR3: TGTGCCAGCAGTGACTCGGGACTAGCGGGAGATCGTCAGTTCTTC. This translates into CASSDSGLAGDRQFF.

The rearrangement uses TRBV5-8 and TRBJ1-5; weak D call: TRBD1 (6 bases). Trimming cost V 6 bases and J 4 bases, with 17 bases left between them. CDR3 size: 15 residues. The germline gives CDR1 SGHTS, CDR2 YDEGEE. The CDR3 loop reads CASTVMDSFNQPQHF. CDR3 coding DNA: TGTGCCAGCACCGTTATGGACAGCTTTAATCAGCCCCAGCATTTT.

The chain has TRBV30 and TRBJ1-1; TRBD1 is a possible D gene (6 bases). V was trimmed by 0 bases and J by 2 bases, leaving 7 bases between them. Germline loops: CDR1 GTSNPN, CDR2 SVGIG (reference sequence). This CDR3 comprises 13 residues. The CDR3 sequence is CAWSVQGNTEAFF. In DNA form, the CDR3 reads TGTGCCTGGAGTGTACAGGGTAACACTGAAGCTTTCTTT.

This chain uses TRBV10-3 with TRBJ2-7; TRBD1 might be the D (7 bases). This CDR3 contains 15 residues. Trimming stripped 6 bases from V and 3 bases from J, with 18 bases between. Germline V lookup: CDR1 ENHRY, CDR2 SYGVKD. CDR3 protein: CAISAVRQGLYEQYF. CDR3 DNA sequence: TGTGCCATCAGCGCCGTCAGACAGGGACTCTACGAGCAGTACTTC.

This clone was detected only once. The J gene is TRBJ2-5, the V gene TRBV28, with 8 bases identical to TRBD2. The end of the DNA aligns better with TRBJ2-7, so the J call may be wrong. CDR3 length: 13 amino acids. CDR1 and CDR2 (germline): MDHEN, SYDVKM. CDR3 sequence: CAISGGRGYEQYF. The CDR3 region has the DNA TGTGCCATCAGCGGGGGAAGGGGCTACGAGCAGTACTTC.

This clone came up a few times. The genes are TRBV5-6 and TRBJ2-1, with 9 bases matching TRBD2. CDR3 length: 17 amino acids. CDR1 and CDR2 from the germline V gene are SGHDT and YYEEEE. V was clipped by 1 base and J by 5 bases; unmatched bases: 10. The CDR3 region has the DNA TGTGCCAGCAGCTTGATTTTGTTTAGCGGGGGAGACAATGAGCAGTTCTTC. Its translation is CASSLILFSGGDNEQFF.

The chain carries TRBV19 and TRBJ2-1; a weak D match, TRBD1 (5 bases). Between the trimmed V and J ends, which lost 5 bases and 8 bases, there was a span of 16 bases. Germline V lookup: CDR1 LNHDA, CDR2 SQIVND (reference sequence). CDR3 size: 14 residues. The DNA for the CDR3 is TGTGCCAGTAGTTCTCAAGGGGCCTTCGATGAGCAGTTCTTC. As protein: CASSSQGAFDEQFF.

The rearrangement uses TRBV5-6 and TRBJ1-5; 12 positions agree with TRBD1. V was clipped by 2 bases and J by 4 bases; unmatched bases: 7. CDR1 is SGHDT, CDR2 YYEEEE, per germline. The CDR3 is 17 amino acids. The CDR3, as DNA: TGTGCCAGCAGCTTAGGGACAGGGGGCTCGGGTAATCAGCCCCAGCATTTT. It codes for CASSLGTGGSGNQPQHF.

The rearrangement links TRBV6-1 to TRBJ1-2; D remains unclear. V lost 10 bases, J lost 8 bases, and 11 bases lay in between. The CDR3 runs to 10 residues. CDR1 and CDR2 from the germline V gene are MNHNS and SASEGT. CDR3 in amino acids: CATQDGGYTF. CDR3 nucleotides: TGTGCCACCCAGGATGGGGGCTACACCTTC.

This sequence joins TRBV5-6 and TRBJ2-6, with D perhaps matching TRBD1 (6 bases). The CDR3 totals 18 residues. Trimming left V 4 bases short and J 2 bases short, with 19 bases between. Germline-derived CDR1 and CDR2 are SGHDT and YYEEEE. The CDR3, as DNA: TGTGCCAGCAGCATGGTGACGGACAGTCTTCCTGGGGCCAACGTCCTGACTTTC. The encoded protein is CASSMVTDSLPGANVLTF.

This chain connects TRBV6-1 to TRBJ1-1, with D uncertain. V shed 3 bases and J shed 4 bases, with 12 bases lying between them. Germline V gene data show CDR1 as MNHNS and CDR2 as SASEGT. CDR3 size: 14 residues. The CDR3: CASSEPQPGTEAFF. Written as DNA, the CDR3 is TGTGCCAGCAGTGAGCCTCAACCGGGCACTGAAGCTTTCTTT.

The gene calls are TRBV5-6 and TRBJ2-1, with TRBD2 matching 8 bases. V was pared by 5 bases and J by 9 bases, with 4 bases of the junction left unmatched. This CDR3 has 12 residues. CDR1 is SGHDT and CDR2 is YYEEEE in the germline V gene. The DNA for the CDR3 is TGTGCCAGCAGTGGGCTAGCGGGTGAGCAGTTCTTC. Protein sequence: CASSGLAGEQFF. The full variable domain, with the rest looked up from reference TRBV5-6 and TRBJ2-1, is DAGVTQSPTHLIKTRGQQVTLRCSPKSGHDTVSWYQQALGQGPQFIFQYYEEEERQRGNFPDRFSGHQFPNYSSELNVNALLLGDSALYLCASSGLAGEQFFGPGTRLTVL.

This chain joins TRBV6-6 and TRBJ2-7; TRBD2 matches at 10 bases. In germline, CDR1 is MNHNY, CDR2 SVGAGI (reference sequence). This CDR3 region has 15 residues. J was trimmed by 2 bases and V by 5 bases; bases with no gene match: 6. The CDR3 sequence is CASSPGLADPYEQYF. Here the CDR3 DNA reads TGTGCCAGCAGTCCCGGACTAGCGGACCCCTACGAGCAGTACTTC.

This sequence joins TRBV1 and TRBJ2-1; TRBD1, the table's D call, lacks a check against the DNA. TRBV1 counts as a pseudogene. The CDR3 totals 16 residues. CDR3 sequence (DNA): TGCACCAGCAGCCAAGATCGCCCCGTTTGGGGCAGTGAGCAGTTCTTC. Residues: CTSSQDRPVWGSEQFF.

This clone was seen only a few times. The J gene is TRBJ1-1, the V gene TRBV29-1; D is undetermined. The CDR3 extends over 12 amino acids. Trimming left V 4 bases short and J 1 base short, with 7 bases between. CDR1 and CDR2 from the germline V gene are SQVTM and ANQGSEA. CDR3 protein: CSVARQNTEAFF. The CDR3 DNA reads as TGCAGCGTTGCCAGGCAGAACACTGAAGCTTTCTTT.

The J gene is TRBJ2-7, the V gene TRBV5-6; 8 bases align to TRBD1. V trimming: 3 bases; J trimming: 1 base; junction bases outside the gene matches: 6. Germline loops: CDR1 SGHDT, CDR2 YYEEEE. The CDR3 runs 15 residues. Here the CDR3 DNA reads TGTGCCAGCAGCTCCAGACAGGGGCGATCCTACGAGCAGTACTTC. This encodes CASSSRQGRSYEQYF.

This chain connects TRBV5-6 to TRBJ2-3, with D perhaps TRBD1 (6 bases). The CDR3 spans 15 residues. V dropped 0 bases and J dropped 2 bases, with 10 bases sitting between them. The germline gives CDR1 SGHDT, CDR2 YYEEEE. Written as DNA, the CDR3 is TGTGCCAGCAGCTTGGAAGGGGGAGACACAGATACGCAGTATTTT. Translation: CASSLEGGDTDTQYF. The full variable domain, with the rest looked up from reference TRBV5-6 and TRBJ2-3, is DAGVTQSPTHLIKTRGQQVTLRCSPKSGHDTVSWYQQALGQGPQFIFQYYEEEERQRGNFPDRFSGHQFPNYSSELNVNALLLGDSALYLCASSLEGGDTDTQYFGPGTRLTVL.

This clone occurred once. J is TRBJ2-2 and V is TRBV29-1; D not certain. Trimming took 4 bases from V and 6 from J, leaving 9 bases between them. The length of the CDR3 is 12 residues. Looked up from germline, CDR1 is SQVTM and CDR2 is ANQGSEA. The CDR3 nucleotides are TGCAGCGTTGCAGCGTTCGCCGGGGAGCTGTTTTTT. This sequence encodes CSVAAFAGELFF.

The chain employs TRBV27 and TRBJ1-1, with unresolved D. Germline V gene lookup returns CDR1 MNHEY and CDR2 SMNVEV (reference sequence). The V gene lost 4 bases and the J gene lost 4 bases, with 13 bases spanning the gap. The CDR3 has 14 amino acids. In DNA form, the CDR3 reads TGTGCCAGCAGTTCTTGGAGGGAGATCACTGAAGCTTTCTTT. Translating it yields CASSSWREITEAFF.

The rearrangement joins TRBV29-1 to TRBJ2-5, with D perhaps TRBD1 (6 bases). The CDR3 is made up of 14 amino acids. Per the germline V gene, CDR1 is SQVTM and CDR2 is ANQGSEA. V shed 3 bases and J shed 4 bases, with 15 bases lying between them. The CDR3 reads CSVDPSAGVETQYF. Written as DNA, the CDR3 is TGCAGCGTTGACCCCTCCGCAGGGGTAGAGACCCAGTACTTC.